These T cell receptor beta chains were read from a single sample in a study of blood T cells in healthy people across ages. TCRdb re-analysed the 5' RACE reads in MiXCR, keeping a single row per CDR3 protein. The sample lists around 900,000 distinct CDR3 sequences, around 30% occurring once. The sample comprised blood. The source of these receptors is a woman aged 80 or older in good health. Each CDR3 is given with its conserved first and last residue. A D gene is named only where the DNA matches it firmly. Expanded clones are given a class, and other clones once, few, many or no size at all.

j_call: TRBJ1-5; v_call: TRBV5-6; clone_size: -; d_call: -; cdr3_aa: CASSWARGSQPQHF; cdr3_nt: TGTGCCAGCAGCTGGGCCCGGGGAAGTCAGCCCCAGCATTTT
j_call: TRBJ2-2; v_call: TRBV29-1; clone_size: many; d_call: TRBD2; cdr3_aa: CSVTLAGDDTGELFF; cdr3_nt: TGCAGCGTGACACTAGCGGGGGATGACACCGGGGAGCTGTTTTTT
j_call: TRBJ2-5; v_call: TRBV24-1; clone_size: -; d_call: TRBD2; cdr3_aa: CATSDACEPGREYF; cdr3_nt: TGTGCCACCAGTGACGCCTGTGAACCGGGGAGGGAGTACTTC
j_call: TRBJ2-1; v_call: TRBV6-5; clone_size: few; d_call: -; cdr3_aa: CASSYQGGVKETQFF; cdr3_nt: TGTGCCAGCAGTTACCAGGGCGGGGTAAAAGAGACCCAGTTCTTC
j_call: TRBJ2-3; v_call: TRBV7-2; clone_size: many; d_call: -; cdr3_aa: CASSLGEPDTQYF; cdr3_nt: TGTGCCAGCAGCTTAGGGGAACCAGATACGCAGTATTTT
j_call: TRBJ2-1; v_call: TRBV24-1; clone_size: -; d_call: TRBD2; cdr3_aa: CATSDPAGGARNEQFF; cdr3_nt: TGTGCCACCAGTGATCCGGCGGGGGGGGCCCGGAATGAGCAGTTCTTC
j_call: TRBJ2-7; v_call: TRBV28; clone_size: -; d_call: TRBD1; cdr3_aa: CASSLRFRDRGPYEQYF; cdr3_nt: TGTGCCAGCAGTTTAAGATTCCGGGACAGGGGGCCTTACGAGCAGTACTTC
j_call: TRBJ2-3; v_call: TRBV6-2/TRBV6-3; clone_size: -; d_call: TRBD2; cdr3_aa: CASSYDFTRGGNQDTQYF; cdr3_nt: TGTGCCAGCAGTTACGATTTCACGCGGGGGGGCAATCAAGATACGCAGTATTTT
j_call: TRBJ2-5; v_call: TRBV7-9; clone_size: many; d_call: TRBD1; cdr3_aa: CASSFADRVETQYF; cdr3_nt: TGTGCCAGCAGCTTTGCCGACAGGGTGGAGACCCAGTACTTC
j_call: TRBJ2-3; v_call: TRBV19; clone_size: -; d_call: TRBD1; cdr3_aa: CASSMSGTGVGTDTQYF; cdr3_nt: TGTGCCAGTAGTATGAGCGGGACAGGGGTGGGCACAGATACGCAGTATTTT
j_call: TRBJ2-1; v_call: TRBV20-1; clone_size: -; d_call: TRBD2; cdr3_aa: CSARDQLAHNEQFF; cdr3_nt: TGCAGTGCTAGAGATCAACTAGCGCACAATGAGCAGTTCTTC
j_call: TRBJ2-3; v_call: TRBV30; clone_size: many; d_call: TRBD2; cdr3_aa: CAWSDRGLAGIDTQYF; cdr3_nt: TGTGCCTGGAGTGATAGGGGACTAGCGGGGATAGATACGCAGTATTTT
j_call: TRBJ1-2; v_call: TRBV15; clone_size: -; d_call: -; cdr3_aa: CATSNSRTEFGYTF; cdr3_nt: TGTGCCACCAGCAACTCCAGGACGGAGTTTGGCTACACCTTC
j_call: TRBJ1-1; v_call: TRBV6-2/TRBV6-3; clone_size: -; d_call: -; cdr3_aa: CASSYSSHGFRDTEAFF; cdr3_nt: TGTGCCAGCAGTTACTCGTCCCACGGGTTTAGGGACACTGAAGCTTTCTTT
j_call: TRBJ2-7; v_call: TRBV27; clone_size: few; d_call: -; cdr3_aa: CASSWTGPSYEQYF; cdr3_nt: TGTGCCAGCAGTTGGACGGGACCATCCTACGAGCAGTACTTC
j_call: TRBJ2-7; v_call: TRBV3-1; clone_size: many; d_call: -; cdr3_aa: CASRDGFYEQYF; cdr3_nt: TGTGCCAGCAGGGACGGTTTCTACGAGCAGTACTTC
j_call: TRBJ2-7; v_call: TRBV3-1; clone_size: many; d_call: TRBD1; cdr3_aa: CASSQAGQGEQYF; cdr3_nt: TGTGCCAGCAGCCAAGCGGGACAGGGGGAGCAGTACTTC
j_call: TRBJ1-6; v_call: TRBV7-2; clone_size: many; d_call: TRBD1; cdr3_aa: CASSLPTNRGRISPLHF; cdr3_nt: TGTGCCAGCAGCTTACCCACTAACAGGGGGCGTATTTCACCCCTCCACTTT
j_call: TRBJ2-2; v_call: TRBV9; clone_size: few; d_call: -; cdr3_aa: CASSVAGQTTGELFF; cdr3_nt: TGTGCCAGCAGCGTAGCTGGTCAGACGACCGGGGAGCTGTTTTTT
j_call: TRBJ2-2; v_call: TRBV7-2; clone_size: -; d_call: TRBD1; cdr3_aa: CASSPRQGATGEPFF; cdr3_nt: TGTGCCAGCAGCCCTCGACAGGGGGCCACCGGGGAGCCGTTTTTT
j_call: TRBJ2-3; v_call: TRBV5-1; clone_size: many; d_call: -; cdr3_aa: CASTQRLTDTQYF; cdr3_nt: TGCGCCAGCACCCAGCGGCTCACAGATACGCAGTATTTT
j_call: TRBJ2-1; v_call: TRBV6-6; clone_size: many; d_call: TRBD2; cdr3_aa: CASSPAWGGSYNEQFF; cdr3_nt: TGTGCCAGCAGCCCCGCCTGGGGGGGCTCCTACAATGAGCAGTTCTTC
j_call: TRBJ2-3; v_call: TRBV5-1; clone_size: -; d_call: TRBD2; cdr3_aa: CASSLEASGSSTDTQYF; cdr3_nt: TGCGCCAGCAGCTTGGAAGCTAGCGGGAGTAGCACAGATACGCAGTATTTT
j_call: TRBJ1-1; v_call: TRBV7-2; clone_size: many; d_call: -; cdr3_aa: CASSKHRNTEAFF; cdr3_nt: TGTGCCAGCAGCAAACATAGGAACACTGAAGCTTTCTTT
j_call: TRBJ1-1; v_call: TRBV29-1; clone_size: few; d_call: TRBD1; cdr3_aa: CSGDRENTEAFF; cdr3_nt: TGCAGCGGCGACAGGGAGAACACTGAAGCTTTCTTT
j_call: TRBJ1-5; v_call: TRBV27; clone_size: -; d_call: -; cdr3_aa: CASSPPMGPQHF; cdr3_nt: TGTGCCAGCAGTCCCCCAATGGGGCCCCAGCATTTT
j_call: TRBJ2-7; v_call: TRBV10-3; clone_size: -; d_call: -; cdr3_aa: CAIRNDYEQYF; cdr3_nt: TGTGCCATCAGGAACGATTACGAGCAGTACTTC
j_call: TRBJ2-7; v_call: TRBV20-1; clone_size: -; d_call: TRBD2; cdr3_aa: CSGIAGGNYEQYF; cdr3_nt: TGCAGCGGGATAGCGGGAGGAAACTACGAGCAGTACTTC
j_call: TRBJ2-1; v_call: TRBV20-1; clone_size: -; d_call: TRBD2; cdr3_aa: CSARRLAGSLNEQFF; cdr3_nt: TGCAGTGCTAGGCGACTAGCGGGATCTCTCAATGAGCAGTTCTTC
j_call: TRBJ2-5; v_call: TRBV27; clone_size: many; d_call: TRBD2; cdr3_aa: CASSTPGGTQYF; cdr3_nt: TGTGCCAGCAGTACCCCGGGGGGGACCCAGTACTTC
j_call: TRBJ2-3; v_call: TRBV5-5; clone_size: many; d_call: -; cdr3_aa: CASSLAKGGGDTQYF; cdr3_nt: TGTGCCAGCAGCTTGGCAAAGGGAGGAGGAGATACGCAGTATTTT
j_call: TRBJ2-3; v_call: TRBV20-1; clone_size: few; d_call: TRBD2; cdr3_aa: CSAAGGSHLTDTQYF; cdr3_nt: TGCAGTGCCGCGGGGGGCTCACATCTCACAGATACGCAGTATTTT
j_call: TRBJ2-5; v_call: TRBV28; clone_size: few; d_call: TRBD2; cdr3_aa: CASSTTSGGNQETQYF; cdr3_nt: TGTGCCAGCAGCACGACTAGCGGGGGCAACCAAGAGACCCAGTACTTC
j_call: TRBJ2-3; v_call: TRBV11-3; clone_size: many; d_call: -; cdr3_aa: CASSLRGGDTQYF; cdr3_nt: TGTGCCAGCAGCTTAAGGGGCGGAGATACGCAGTATTTT
j_call: TRBJ1-1; v_call: TRBV28; clone_size: few; d_call: -; cdr3_aa: CASSPPRGRTEAFF; cdr3_nt: TGTGCCAGCAGCCCCCCGCGCGGTCGAACTGAAGCTTTCTTT
j_call: TRBJ1-2; v_call: TRBV29-1; clone_size: many; d_call: TRBD1; cdr3_aa: CSVGGGEWGYTF; cdr3_nt: TGCAGCGTTGGAGGGGGCGAGTGGGGCTACACCTTC
j_call: TRBJ1-5; v_call: TRBV2; clone_size: -; d_call: -; cdr3_aa: CASSQQGLSNQPQHF; cdr3_nt: TGTGCCAGCAGTCAACAGGGTCTGAGCAATCAGCCCCAGCATTTT
j_call: TRBJ1-5; v_call: TRBV12-3/TRBV12-4; clone_size: -; d_call: -; cdr3_aa: CASSLAGAGDQPQHF; cdr3_nt: TGTGCCAGCAGTTTAGCGGGGGCTGGGGATCAGCCCCAGCATTTT
j_call: TRBJ2-4; v_call: TRBV10-1; clone_size: -; d_call: TRBD2; cdr3_aa: CASSATLAGKGNIQYF; cdr3_nt: TGCGCCAGCAGTGCAACACTAGCGGGGAAGGGAAACATTCAGTACTTC
j_call: TRBJ1-1; v_call: TRBV2; clone_size: -; d_call: -; cdr3_aa: CASSEGGVEAFF; cdr3_nt: TGTGCCAGCAGTGAAGGGGGCGTTGAAGCTTTCTTT
j_call: TRBJ1-2; v_call: TRBV7-9; clone_size: many; d_call: -; cdr3_aa: CASSLVETGNFNYGYTF; cdr3_nt: TGTGCCAGCAGCTTAGTCGAAACAGGGAATTTTAACTATGGCTACACCTTC
j_call: TRBJ1-3; v_call: TRBV20-1; clone_size: few; d_call: -; cdr3_aa: CSARDALRGHSGNTIYF; cdr3_nt: TGCAGTGCTAGAGATGCCCTCAGGGGCCACTCTGGAAACACCATATATTTT
j_call: TRBJ2-1; v_call: TRBV20-1; clone_size: many; d_call: TRBD2; cdr3_aa: CSARDGRGGHEQFF; cdr3_nt: TGCAGTGCTAGAGATGGCCGCGGGGGACATGAGCAGTTCTTC
j_call: TRBJ2-5; v_call: TRBV20-1; clone_size: few; d_call: -; cdr3_aa: CSARDVLNDEQYF; cdr3_nt: TGCAGTGCTAGAGACGTCCTCAACGATGAGCAGTACTTC
j_call: TRBJ1-1; v_call: TRBV6-2/TRBV6-3; clone_size: -; d_call: -; cdr3_aa: CASSYTRDFEAFF; cdr3_nt: TGTGCCAGCAGTTACACCCGGGACTTCGAAGCTTTCTTT
j_call: TRBJ1-1; v_call: TRBV6-2/TRBV6-3; clone_size: many; d_call: -; cdr3_aa: CASMGRYFEAFF; cdr3_nt: TGTGCCAGCATGGGCAGGTACTTTGAAGCTTTCTTT
j_call: TRBJ1-2; v_call: TRBV6-5; clone_size: many; d_call: TRBD1; cdr3_aa: CASSGTANGYTF; cdr3_nt: TGTGCCAGCAGCGGGACAGCAAATGGCTACACCTTC
j_call: TRBJ2-3; v_call: TRBV29-1; clone_size: -; d_call: TRBD1; cdr3_aa: CSVEGGTGADTQYF; cdr3_nt: TGCAGCGTTGAAGGAGGGACAGGGGCAGATACGCAGTATTTT